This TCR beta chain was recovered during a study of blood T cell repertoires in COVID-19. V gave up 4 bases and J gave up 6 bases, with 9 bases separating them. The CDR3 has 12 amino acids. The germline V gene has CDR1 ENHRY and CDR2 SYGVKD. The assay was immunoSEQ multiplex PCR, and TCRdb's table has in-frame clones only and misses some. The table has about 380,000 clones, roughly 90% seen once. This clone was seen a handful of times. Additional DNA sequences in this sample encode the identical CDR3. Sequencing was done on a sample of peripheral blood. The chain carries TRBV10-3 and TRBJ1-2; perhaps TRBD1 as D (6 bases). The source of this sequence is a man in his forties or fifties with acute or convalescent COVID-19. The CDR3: CAISGQEDGYTF. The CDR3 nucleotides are TGTGCCATCAGTGGACAGGAAGATGGCTACACCTTC.